A single sample is the source of the 20 T cell receptor beta chains below, sequenced in a study of identical twins. TCRdb re-derived calls from the 5' RACE reads in MiXCR, one entry per CDR3 protein. The table lists about 730,000 distinct CDR3 sequences, approximately 21% of them singletons, with more than 4% in the top ten. This sample was shared with a second study, whose subject was T cells expressing NK-cell markers.

What was sequenced was PBMCs. These receptors were collected from a woman between 18 and 29 years old in good health.

This sequence joins TRBV5-5 and TRBJ2-7, with 7 nucleotides matching TRBD1. With 4 bases clipped from V and 0 bases from J, the junction kept 4 bases outside the gene matches. CDR3 size: 14 residues. Germline V lookup: CDR1 SGHKS, CDR2 YYEKEE (reference sequence). The DNA for the CDR3 is TGTGCCAGCAGCAAACAGGGGCCCTCCTACGAGCAGTACTTC. The encoded protein is CASSKQGPSYEQYF. Full variable domain (rest looked up from reference TRBV5-5 and TRBJ2-7): DAGVTQSPTHLIKTRGQQVTLRCSPISGHKSVSWYQQVLGQGPQFIFQYYEKEERGRGNFPDRFSARQFPNYSSELNVNALLLGDSALYLCASSKQGPSYEQYFGPGTRLTVT.

V is TRBV6-2 or TRBV6-3 and J is TRBJ2-1, with D perhaps TRBD2 (5 bases). Trimming removed 5 bases at V and 7 bases at J, with 15 bases between. CDR3 size: 14 residues. Germline V CDR1 and CDR2: MNHEY, SVGEGT. CDR3 coding DNA: TGTGCCAGCAGTATAGCTCGAACGGGGAATGAGCAGTTCTTC. Protein sequence: CASSIARTGNEQFF.

The chain has TRBV15 and TRBJ2-1, with D unclear. The CDR3 spans 16 residues. From germline, CDR1 is LNHNV and CDR2 YYDKDF (reference sequence). Deletions cut 0 bases from V and 6 bases from J, with 15 bases between. The CDR3 is CATSREVIVRGNEQFF. In DNA form, the CDR3 reads TGTGCCACCAGCAGAGAGGTAATAGTGAGAGGCAATGAGCAGTTCTTC.

CDR3 sequence reads: CASSLVAGGELFF. The CDR3 DNA is TGTGCCAGCAGCTTAGTCGCAGGCGGGGAGCTGTTTTTT. The chain links TRBV7-9 to TRBJ2-2; D not certain. Germline loops: CDR1 SEHNR, CDR2 FQNEAQ (reference sequence). The CDR3 is 13 residues long. V shed 1 base and J shed 7 bases, with 7 bases lying between them.

In this sample, this clonotype turned up a few times. V and J are TRBV2 and TRBJ2-7, with D perhaps matching TRBD1 or TRBD2 (5 bases each). Per germline, CDR1 SNHLY and CDR2 FYNNEI. This CDR3 has 14 amino acids. V lost 6 bases and J lost 2, with 14 bases in between. The CDR3 is CASRAYLGPYEQYF. The CDR3 region has the DNA TGTGCCAGCAGGGCTTACTTGGGACCCTACGAGCAGTACTTC.

This clonotype was observed a few times. V usage is TRBV20-1 and J usage is TRBJ1-1, with unresolved D. Trimming left V 5 bases short and J 7 bases short, with 17 bases between. The CDR3 consists of 13 residues. The germline V gene has CDR1 DFQATT and CDR2 SNEGSKA (reference sequence). In DNA, the CDR3 is TGCAGTGCTCAGGATGGCAGCGTGATTGAAGCTTTCTTT. Its translation: CSAQDGSVIEAFF.

This clonotype was found a few times. The V gene is TRBV20-1, the J gene TRBJ2-1; D remains ambiguous. This CDR3 is built from 14 residues. Trimming left V 3 bases short and J 7 bases short, with 16 bases between. Germline V CDR1 and CDR2: DFQATT, SNEGSKA (reference sequence). The CDR3 sequence: CSASRVATVNEQFF. The DNA for the CDR3 is TGCAGTGCTAGCCGAGTCGCGACCGTGAATGAGCAGTTCTTC.

This clonotype was detected only a few times. The chain joins TRBV7-2 to TRBJ2-7; unclear D gene. Germline CDR1 is SGHTA and CDR2 is FQGNSA. This CDR3 has 14 residues. Between the trimmed V and J ends, which lost 5 bases and 2 bases, there was a span of 13 bases. The chain's CDR3 is CASSELTDAYEQYF. CDR3 in DNA: TGTGCCAGCAGCGAGTTGACGGACGCCTACGAGCAGTACTTC.

The V gene is TRBV12-3 or TRBV12-4, the J gene TRBJ2-4; D is unresolved. CDR3 length equals 14 residues. V lost 7 bases to trimming and J lost 1 base, with 11 bases between them. CDR3 coding DNA: TGTGCCAGCAAGGACGGCCCGGCCAAAAACATTCAGTACTTC. It codes for CASKDGPAKNIQYF.

The chain links TRBV7-3 to TRBJ2-7; D is tentatively TRBD1 or TRBD2 (5 bases each). The germline gives CDR1 SGHTA, CDR2 FQGTGA. CDR3 length: 13 amino acids. V lost 8 bases, J lost 0 bases, and 11 bases lay in between. Here the CDR3 reads CASGDGISYEQYF. The CDR3 DNA reads TGTGCCAGCGGGGACGGGATCTCCTACGAGCAGTACTTC.

The chain employs TRBV20-1 and TRBJ2-1, with D possibly TRBD2 on 5 matching bases. V was cut by 7 bases and J by 9 bases, with 13 bases left in between. Germline loops: CDR1 DFQATT, CDR2 SNEGSKA (reference sequence). The CDR3 has 11 residues. CDR3 in amino acids: CSGSLDLEQFF. DNA of the CDR3: TGCAGTGGATCACTAGATCTTGAGCAGTTCTTC.

The V gene is TRBV20-1, the J gene TRBJ1-1; no reliable D call. Deletions cut 1 base from V and 7 bases from J, with 16 bases between. Germline V lookup: CDR1 DFQATT, CDR2 SNEGSKA (reference sequence). The CDR3 length is 14 residues. CDR3 loop: CSARGPAGFLEAFF. Written as DNA, the CDR3 is TGCAGTGCTAGAGGCCCCGCGGGGTTCCTTGAAGCTTTCTTT.

This clonotype was counted between two and nine times. J is TRBJ2-2 and V is TRBV7-9; D ambiguous. Germline V CDR1 and CDR2: SEHNR, FQNEAQ (reference sequence). This CDR3 region has 16 residues. The ends were cut back, 0 bases at V and 1 base at J, with 9 bases in the middle. This CDR3 is CASSLAVRGNTGELFF. The CDR3 bases are TGTGCCAGCAGCTTAGCTGTGAGAGGGAACACCGGGGAGCTGTTTTTT. The full variable domain, with the rest looked up from reference TRBV7-9 and TRBJ2-2, is DTGVSQNPRHKITKRGQNVTFRCDPISEHNRLYWYRQTLGQGPEFLTYFQNEAQLEKSRLLSDRFSAERPKGSFSTLEIQRTEQGDSAMYLCASSLAVRGNTGELFFGEGSRLTVL.

This clonotype was recorded once. V gene TRBV6-4 combines with J gene TRBJ2-4; D is unclear. CDR3 length: 12 residues. Germline V gives CDR1 MRHNA, CDR2 SNTAGT. Trimming cost V 0 bases and J 16 bases, with 13 bases left between them. CDR3 region: CASSDSRKPHYF. The CDR3 bases are TGTGCCAGCAGTGACTCGCGGAAACCTCATTACTTC.

V and J are TRBV20-1 and TRBJ2-1; 8 nucleotides agree with TRBD1. CDR3 length equals 13 residues. From germline, CDR1 is DFQATT and CDR2 SNEGSKA (reference sequence). V lost 1 base to trimming and J lost 4 bases; unmatched junction nucleotides: 0. DNA of the CDR3: TGCAGTGCTAGAGGGGACAGGTACAATGAGCAGTTCTTC. Protein product: CSARGDRYNEQFF.

The V gene is TRBV6-1, the J gene TRBJ2-5; no clear D. Trimming cost V 6 bases and J 4 bases, with 15 bases left between them. The CDR3 is 14 amino acids. Germline V gives CDR1 MNHNS, CDR2 SASEGT. For the CDR3, the DNA is TGTGCCAGCAGAGATCGGGTGTCCCGAGAGACCCAGTACTTC. Protein: CASRDRVSRETQYF.

The CDR3 nucleotides are TGTGCCAGCAGCGGGGCGCAGGGAAACTATGGCTACACCTTC. Its protein product is CASSGAQGNYGYTF. The rearrangement links TRBV7-9 to TRBJ1-2; tentatively, D is TRBD1 (5 bases). Between the trimmed V and J ends, which lost 5 bases and 2 bases, there was a span of 12 bases. The CDR3 totals 14 residues. In germline, CDR1 is SEHNR, CDR2 FQNEAQ (reference sequence).

V is TRBV5-4 and J is TRBJ2-2; D assignment may be TRBD1 or TRBD2 (5 bases each). The length of the CDR3 is 12 residues. Trimming cost V 9 bases and J 3 bases, with 9 bases left between them. Germline loops: CDR1 SGHNT, CDR2 YYREEE (reference sequence). The CDR3 here is CATGRYTGELFF. CDR3 DNA sequence: TGTGCCACGGGACGTTACACCGGGGAGCTGTTTTTT.

This clonotype came up many times. The V call is TRBV13, the J call TRBJ2-7, with no clear D. The CDR3 covers 14 residues. CDR1 and CDR2 (germline): PRHDT, FYEKMQ (reference sequence). Trimming stripped 3 bases from V and 5 bases from J, with 14 bases between. The CDR3 DNA is TGTGCCAGCAGCTTTAATTTGGGGAAGGACGAGCAGTACTTC. Residues: CASSFNLGKDEQYF. The variable domain in full, with the rest retrieved from reference TRBV13 and TRBJ2-7, is AAGVIQSPRHLIKEKRETATLKCYPIPRHDTVYWYQQGPGQDPQFLISFYEKMQSDKGSIPDRFSAQQFSDYHSELNMSSLELGDSALYFCASSFNLGKDEQYFGPGTRLTVT.

This clonotype was counted a few times. The chain combines TRBV7-2 with TRBJ2-1, with 7 bases lining up with TRBD2. The length of the CDR3 is 13 residues. V gave up 3 bases and J gave up 7 bases; unmatched junction bases: 3. CDR1 is SGHTA and CDR2 is FQGNSA in the germline V gene. CDR3 coding DNA: TGTGCCAGCAGCTTTTGGGGGGGAAATGAGCAGTTCTTC. Its protein product is CASSFWGGNEQFF.